These 19 T cell receptor beta chains share one sample of origin, sequenced in a study of patients and donors after allogeneic stem cell transplantation. TCRdb reanalysed the RT-PCR reads using MiXCR and keeps one entry per CDR3 protein. This sample has 190,000 or so distinct CDR3 sequences, with 35% to 45% found just once. Sample: blood, either unsorted or a sorted T cell fraction (not recorded which). Receptors originate from a human donor who was either an allogeneic HSCT recipient or a stem cell or donor lymphocyte infusion donor (not recorded which). It is not recorded whose cells these are; they may come from a transplant donor.

This clonotype was counted only a few times. The rearrangement uses TRBV3-1 and TRBJ1-2, with D uncertain. The germline gives CDR1 LGHDT, CDR2 YNNKEL (reference sequence). Deletions cut 1 base from V and 7 bases from J, with 22 bases between. This CDR3 is 17 amino acids long. The CDR3 DNA reads as TGTGCCAGCAGCCAAGGGGGTAGGGCATTCGGAAATGGTGGCTACACCTTC. It translates to CASSQGGRAFGNGGYTF.

V is TRBV7-6 and J is TRBJ2-5, with 9 bases aligning to TRBD1. With 5 bases clipped from V and 5 bases from J, the junction kept 9 bases outside the gene matches. CDR1 and CDR2 (germline): SGHVS, FNYEAQ. The CDR3 consists of 15 residues. CDR3 in amino acids: CASSPRTGDGETQYF. CDR3 sequence (DNA): TGTGCCAGCAGCCCCAGGACAGGGGACGGGGAGACCCAGTACTTC.

The CDR3 DNA follows: TGTGCCAGCAGCCCTCGGGACGGACACACAGGGGTCAATGAGCAGTTCTTC. Its protein is CASSPRDGHTGVNEQFF. This chain connects TRBV7-8 to TRBJ2-1, with 7 bases fitting TRBD1. Losses at the gene ends were 5 bases for V and 6 bases for J; bases not matched to a gene: 16. The germline gives CDR1 SGHVS, CDR2 FQNEAQ. CDR3 length equals 17 residues. The variable domain in full, completed from reference TRBV7-8 and TRBJ2-1, reads GAGVSQSPRYKVAKRGQDVALRCDPISGHVSLFWYQQALGQGPEFLTYFQNEAQLDKSGLPSDRFFAERPEGSVSTLKIQRTQQEDSAVYLCASSPRDGHTGVNEQFFGPGTRLTVL.

This clonotype has a handful of counts. The chain has TRBV28 and TRBJ1-2, with D uncertain. Germline CDR1 and CDR2: MDHEN and SYDVKM. With 2 bases removed from V and 4 bases from J, the gap between germline ends came to 17 bases. The CDR3 has 16 residues. The CDR3 DNA sequence: TGTGCCAGCAGTTTAGGTGGACCCGCCAGACGCTATGGCTACACCTTC. Its protein product is CASSLGGPARRYGYTF.

This clonotype was picked up a small number of times. V usage is TRBV5-1 and J usage is TRBJ2-7; tentative D call: TRBD2 (7 bases). The CDR3 totals 15 residues. Trimming took off 0 bases at V and 3 bases at J, with 13 bases between the two ends. CDR1 and CDR2 from the germline V gene are SGHRS and YFSETQ. CDR3 region: CASSLVSGGSYEQYF. CDR3 bases: TGCGCCAGCAGCTTGGTTTCGGGGGGCAGCTACGAGCAGTACTTC.

The CDR3 nucleotides read TGCAGCGTAGGACAGGAGAATCAGCCCCAGCATTTT. Residues: CSVGQENQPQHF. V is TRBV29-1 and J is TRBJ1-5; 7 bases map to TRBD1. V lost 6 bases, J lost 4 bases, and 3 bases stayed unmatched. The CDR3 runs 12 residues. Germline V gene sequence: CDR1 SQVTM, CDR2 ANQGSEA.

This clonotype was detected ten times or more. The chain uses TRBV25-1 and TRBJ1-1; no definite D call. Trimming removed 4 bases at V and 6 bases at J, with 18 bases between. This CDR3 has 15 residues. Per the germline V gene, CDR1 is MGHDK and CDR2 is SYGVNS. The CDR3 sequence: CASSAYKEGHPEAFF. The CDR3 bases are TGTGCCAGCAGTGCGTACAAGGAAGGTCATCCTGAAGCTTTCTTT.

The V call is TRBV7-9, the J call TRBJ1-4; 8 bases align to TRBD1. There are 15 residues in the CDR3. J was trimmed by 8 bases and V by 5 bases; bases with no gene match: 10. Germline CDR1 is SEHNR and CDR2 is FQNEAQ (reference sequence). CDR3: CASSTRTGKLEKLFF. The CDR3, as DNA: TGTGCCAGCAGCACCCGGACAGGGAAGTTAGAAAAACTGTTTTTT.

The gene calls are TRBV20-1 and TRBJ2-3; D is perhaps TRBD1 (5 bases). V lost 4 bases, J lost 2 bases, and 10 bases lay in between. The CDR3 runs 13 residues. Germline loops: CDR1 DFQATT, CDR2 SNEGSKA (reference sequence). The CDR3 DNA reads TGCAGTGCTACCTCAGGGAACACAGATACGCAGTATTTT. Residues: CSATSGNTDTQYF.

The chain links TRBV6-1 to TRBJ1-5; D not certain. Between the trimmed V and J ends, which lost 2 bases and 0 bases, there was a span of 11 bases. This CDR3 is 16 amino acids long. CDR1 and CDR2 from the germline V gene are MNHNS and SASEGT. For the CDR3, the DNA is TGTGCCAGCAGTGAAAGGACCGCTTATAGCAATCAGCCCCAGCATTTT. This sequence encodes CASSERTAYSNQPQHF.

V and J are TRBV29-1 and TRBJ1-1; D not resolved. CDR3 size: 15 residues. Germline V gene sequence: CDR1 SQVTM, CDR2 ANQGSEA. V lost 0 bases and J 0 bases, leaving 11 bases between the germline ends. The CDR3 spells CSVEDPAGMNTEAFF. The CDR3, as DNA: TGCAGCGTTGAAGATCCGGCCGGAATGAACACTGAAGCTTTCTTT.

The chain couples TRBV20-1 to TRBJ1-5; 7 positions agree with TRBD1. This CDR3 has 14 residues. V shed 3 bases, J shed 1 base, and the junction held 3 bases outside the gene matches. Germline V gene data show CDR1 as DFQATT and CDR2 as SNEGSKA (reference sequence). CDR3 amino acids: CSARKGASNQPQHF. The CDR3 nucleotides are TGCAGTGCTAGGAAGGGGGCAAGCAATCAGCCCCAGCATTTT.

This clonotype came up many times. The rearrangement links TRBV20-1 to TRBJ1-5; no firm D call. Germline V gene data show CDR1 as DFQATT and CDR2 as SNEGSKA (reference sequence). The V end lost 0 bases, the J end lost 6 bases, and 6 bases lay between the germline ends. The CDR3 is 12 amino acids. CDR3 in DNA: TGCAGTGCTAGAGATAACGGTCAGCCCCAGCATTTT. This encodes CSARDNGQPQHF.

This clonotype was recorded a few times. V and J are TRBV28 and TRBJ1-5; D unclear. The germline gives CDR1 MDHEN, CDR2 SYDVKM. The CDR3 spans 15 residues. V lost 3 bases to trimming and J lost 5 bases, with 14 bases between them. The CDR3 DNA follows: TGTGCCAGCAGTTTCCCTTCCAACGAAGATCAGCCCCAGCATTTT. Protein product: CASSFPSNEDQPQHF.

The rearrangement joins TRBV25-1 to TRBJ2-7; D is unclear. The CDR3 covers 13 residues. Germline V gene sequence: CDR1 MGHDK, CDR2 SYGVNS. The V end lost 3 bases, the J end lost 5 bases, and 11 bases lay between the germline ends. CDR3 loop: CASSDYVRDEQYF. The CDR3 coding sequence is TGTGCCAGCAGTGATTATGTCCGGGACGAGCAGTACTTC.

This chain's CDR3 is CASSRTIDTEAFF. CDR3 DNA: TGTGCCAGCAGCCGAACCATCGACACTGAAGCTTTCTTT. The chain uses TRBV14 and TRBJ1-1; D ambiguous. V lost 4 bases to trimming and J lost 3 bases, with 9 bases between them. Germline CDR1 and CDR2: SGHDN and FVKESK. This CDR3 is built from 13 residues.

This sequence joins TRBV7-9 and TRBJ1-4; 7 bases align to TRBD1. The CDR3 has 15 amino acids. The germline gives CDR1 SEHNR, CDR2 FQNEAQ (reference sequence). J was trimmed by 3 bases and V by 5 bases; bases with no gene match: 6. This chain's CDR3 is CASSETGSANEKLFF. CDR3 in DNA: TGTGCCAGCAGCGAGACAGGGAGTGCTAATGAAAAACTGTTTTTT. Combining the CDR3 with reference TRBV7-9 and TRBJ1-4 gives the whole variable domain DTGVSQNPRHKITKRGQNVTFRCDPISEHNRLYWYRQTLGQGPEFLTYFQNEAQLEKSRLLSDRFSAERPKGSFSTLEIQRTEQGDSAMYLCASSETGSANEKLFFGSGTQLSVL.

This clonotype was counted a few times. The CDR3 loop is CASSSRLDSPEGSPLHF. The CDR3 DNA reads TGTGCCAGCAGCTCCCGCCTGGACAGCCCAGAGGGTTCACCCCTCCACTTT. The chain carries TRBV7-6 and TRBJ1-6; D is perhaps TRBD1 (6 bases). Trimming took 4 bases from V and 9 from J, leaving 22 bases between them. The CDR3 sequence is 17 residues long. The V gene's germline CDR1 is SGHVS and CDR2 FNYEAQ.

This clonotype was counted between two and nine times. J is TRBJ1-1 and V is TRBV7-2, with 8 nucleotides matching TRBD1. In germline, CDR1 is SGHTA, CDR2 FQGNSA. With 5 bases clipped from V and 4 bases from J, the junction kept 0 bases outside the gene matches. The CDR3 loop spans 12 amino acids. The CDR3 here is CASSGQGTEAFF. CDR3 DNA: TGTGCCAGCAGCGGACAGGGCACTGAAGCTTTCTTT.